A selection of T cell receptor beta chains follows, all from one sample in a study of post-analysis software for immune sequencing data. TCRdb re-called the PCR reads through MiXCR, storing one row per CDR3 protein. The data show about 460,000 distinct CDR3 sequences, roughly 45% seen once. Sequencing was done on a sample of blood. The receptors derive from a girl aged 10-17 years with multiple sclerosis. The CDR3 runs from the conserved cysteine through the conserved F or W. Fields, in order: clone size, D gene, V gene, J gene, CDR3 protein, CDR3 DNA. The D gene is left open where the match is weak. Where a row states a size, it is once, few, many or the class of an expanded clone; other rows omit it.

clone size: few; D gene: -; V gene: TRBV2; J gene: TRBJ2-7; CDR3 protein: CAIMRSGADEQYF; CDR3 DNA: TGTGCCATCATGAGGTCGGGGGCCGACGAGCAGTACTTC
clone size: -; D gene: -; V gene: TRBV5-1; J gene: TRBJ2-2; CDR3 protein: CASTFRDPNTGELFF; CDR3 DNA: TGCGCCAGCACCTTCAGGGATCCCAACACCGGGGAGCTGTTTTTT
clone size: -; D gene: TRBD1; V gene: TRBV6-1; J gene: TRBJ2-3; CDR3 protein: CASTGQGSRDTQYF; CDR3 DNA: TGTGCCAGCACAGGACAGGGCAGTAGGGATACGCAGTATTTT
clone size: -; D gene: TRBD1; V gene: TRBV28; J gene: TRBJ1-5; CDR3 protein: CASSPGTGWNQPQHF; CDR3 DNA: TGTGCCAGCAGTCCTGGGACAGGGTGGAATCAGCCCCAGCATTTT
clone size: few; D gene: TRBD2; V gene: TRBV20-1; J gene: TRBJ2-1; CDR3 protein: CSARSLAGNNEQFF; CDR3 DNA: TGCAGTGCTAGGTCCCTAGCGGGGAACAATGAGCAGTTCTTC
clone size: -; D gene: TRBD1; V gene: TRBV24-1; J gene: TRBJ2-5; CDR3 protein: CATGDRRYQETQYF; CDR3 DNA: TGTGCCACAGGGGACAGGCGGTACCAAGAGACCCAGTACTTC
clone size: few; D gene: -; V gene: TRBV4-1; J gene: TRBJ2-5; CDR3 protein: CASSQERGKETQYF; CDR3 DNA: TGCGCCAGCAGCCAAGAACGGGGAAAAGAGACCCAGTACTTC
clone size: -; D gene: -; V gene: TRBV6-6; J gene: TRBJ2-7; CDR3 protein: CASSYQGRVYEQYF; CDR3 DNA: TGTGCCAGCAGTTACCAGGGGCGCGTCTACGAGCAGTACTTC
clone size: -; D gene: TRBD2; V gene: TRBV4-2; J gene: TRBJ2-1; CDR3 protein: CASSQDRGTSGRGNEQFF; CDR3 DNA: TGTGCCAGCAGCCAAGATCGAGGGACTAGCGGGAGAGGCAATGAGCAGTTCTTC
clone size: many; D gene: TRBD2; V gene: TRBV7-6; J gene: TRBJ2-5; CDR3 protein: CASRSPGLAGGETQYF; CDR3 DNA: TGTGCCAGCAGAAGTCCCGGACTAGCGGGAGGAGAGACCCAGTACTTC
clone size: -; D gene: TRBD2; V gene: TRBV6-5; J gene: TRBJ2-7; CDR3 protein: CASKDAGLAGSEQYF; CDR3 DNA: TGTGCCAGCAAGGACGCGGGACTAGCGGGAAGCGAGCAGTACTTC
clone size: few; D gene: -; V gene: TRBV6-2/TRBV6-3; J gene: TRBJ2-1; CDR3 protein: CASSWHPLAYEQFF; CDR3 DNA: TGTGCCAGCAGTTGGCACCCCCTAGCGTACGAGCAGTTCTTC
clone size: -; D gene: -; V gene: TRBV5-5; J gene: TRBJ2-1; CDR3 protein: CASSLALSSYDEQFF; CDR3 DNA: TGTGCCAGCAGCTTGGCCTTGAGCTCCTACGATGAGCAGTTCTTC
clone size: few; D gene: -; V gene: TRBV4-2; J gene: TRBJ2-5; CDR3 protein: CASSTPGTSPMETQYF; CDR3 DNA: TGTGCCAGCAGCACCCCCGGGACTTCCCCGATGGAGACCCAGTACTTC
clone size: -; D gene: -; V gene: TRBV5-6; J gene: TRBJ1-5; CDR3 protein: CASSLHLGGNQPQHF; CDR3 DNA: TGTGCCAGCAGTCTACACCTCGGGGGCAATCAGCCCCAGCATTTT
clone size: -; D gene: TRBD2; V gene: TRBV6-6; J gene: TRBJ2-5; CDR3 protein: CASSYGGGEQYF; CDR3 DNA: TGTGCCAGCAGTTACGGTGGGGGGGAGCAGTACTTC
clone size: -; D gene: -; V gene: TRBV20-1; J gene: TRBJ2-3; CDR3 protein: CSARHAGSTDTQYF; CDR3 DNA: TGCAGTGCTAGACATGCGGGGAGCACAGATACGCAGTATTTT
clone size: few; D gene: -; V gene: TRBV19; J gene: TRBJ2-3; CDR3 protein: CASGTTDTQYF; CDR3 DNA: TGTGCCAGTGGGACCACAGATACGCAGTATTTT
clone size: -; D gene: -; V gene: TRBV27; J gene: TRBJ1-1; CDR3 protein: CASSTPGAPSMNTEAFF; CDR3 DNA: TGTGCCAGCAGTACCCCAGGGGCTCCGTCCATGAACACTGAAGCTTTCTTT
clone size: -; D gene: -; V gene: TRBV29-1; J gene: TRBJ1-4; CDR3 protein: CSVGQGNEKLFF; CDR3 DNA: TGCAGCGTTGGCCAGGGTAATGAAAAACTGTTTTTT
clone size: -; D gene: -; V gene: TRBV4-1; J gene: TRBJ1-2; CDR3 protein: CASTEDNYGYTF; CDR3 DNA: TGCGCCAGCACTGAGGACAACTATGGCTACACCTTC
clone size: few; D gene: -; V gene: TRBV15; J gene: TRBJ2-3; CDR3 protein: CATGDLNWGRSTDTQYF; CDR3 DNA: TGTGCCACCGGGGATCTGAATTGGGGGAGGAGCACAGATACGCAGTATTTT
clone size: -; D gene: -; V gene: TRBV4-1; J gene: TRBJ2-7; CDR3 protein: CASSQETGLDSYEQYF; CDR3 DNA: TGCGCCAGCAGCCAAGAAACGGGACTTGACTCCTACGAGCAGTACTTC
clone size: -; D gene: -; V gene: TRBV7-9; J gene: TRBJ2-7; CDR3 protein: CASSLGQHEQYF; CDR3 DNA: TGTGCCAGCAGCCTAGGACAGCACGAGCAGTACTTC
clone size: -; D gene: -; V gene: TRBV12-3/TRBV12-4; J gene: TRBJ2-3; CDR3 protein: CASSLGDQDTQYF; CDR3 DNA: TGTGCCAGCAGTTTAGGGGACCAAGATACGCAGTATTTT
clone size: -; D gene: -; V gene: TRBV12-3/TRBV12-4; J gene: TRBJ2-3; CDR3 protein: CASSLFYTGVGSADTQYF; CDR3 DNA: TGTGCCAGCAGTTTATTTTACACAGGAGTAGGCAGCGCAGATACGCAGTATTTT
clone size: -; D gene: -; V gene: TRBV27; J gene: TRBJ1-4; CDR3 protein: CASSPRVREKLFF; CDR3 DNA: TGTGCCAGCAGTCCCAGGGTCCGGGAGAAACTGTTTTTT
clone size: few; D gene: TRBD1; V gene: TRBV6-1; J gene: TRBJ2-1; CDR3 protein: CASSEGTGSDEQFF; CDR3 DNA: TGTGCCAGCAGTGAAGGGACAGGGAGCGATGAGCAGTTCTTC
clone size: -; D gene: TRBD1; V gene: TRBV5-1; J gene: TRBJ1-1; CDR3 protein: CASSWEDRGVKAFF; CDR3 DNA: TGCGCCAGCAGCTGGGAAGACAGGGGGGTTAAAGCTTTCTTT
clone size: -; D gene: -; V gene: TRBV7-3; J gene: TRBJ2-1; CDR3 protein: CASSPPGPYSYNEQFF; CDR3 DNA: TGTGCCAGCAGCCCCCCGGGGCCCTACTCCTACAATGAGCAGTTCTTC
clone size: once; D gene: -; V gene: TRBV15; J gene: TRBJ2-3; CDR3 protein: CATSREWGQGDTQYF; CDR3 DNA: TGTGCCACCAGCAGAGAGTGGGGGCAGGGGGATACGCAGTATTTT
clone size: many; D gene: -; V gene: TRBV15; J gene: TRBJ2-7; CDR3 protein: CATSRDSYEQYF; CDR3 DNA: TGTGCCACCAGCAGAGATTCCTACGAGCAGTACTTC
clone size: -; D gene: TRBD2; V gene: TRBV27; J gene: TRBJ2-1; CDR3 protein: CATSGGAYNEQFF; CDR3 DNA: TGTGCCACTTCGGGAGGGGCCTACAATGAGCAGTTCTTC
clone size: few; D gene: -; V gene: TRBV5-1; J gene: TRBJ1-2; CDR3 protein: CASSLQDRNYGYTF; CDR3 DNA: TGCGCCAGCAGCCTCCAGGACAGAAACTATGGCTACACCTTC
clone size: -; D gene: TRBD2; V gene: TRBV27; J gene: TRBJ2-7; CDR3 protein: CASGSGLDYEQYF; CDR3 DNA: TGTGCCAGCGGTAGCGGGCTAGACTATGAGCAGTACTTC
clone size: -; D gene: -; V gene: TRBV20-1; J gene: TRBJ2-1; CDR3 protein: CSTYTGYNEQFF; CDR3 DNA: TGCAGTACGTATACAGGGTACAATGAGCAGTTCTTC
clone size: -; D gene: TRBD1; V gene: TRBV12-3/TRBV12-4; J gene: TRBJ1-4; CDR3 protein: CASTIGQGNEKLFF; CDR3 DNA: TGTGCCAGCACCATAGGACAGGGAAATGAAAAACTGTTTTTT
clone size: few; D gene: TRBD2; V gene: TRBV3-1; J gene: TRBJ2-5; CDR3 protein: CASSHSTSGQETQYF; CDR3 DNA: TGTGCCAGCAGCCATTCGACTAGCGGGCAAGAGACCCAGTACTTC
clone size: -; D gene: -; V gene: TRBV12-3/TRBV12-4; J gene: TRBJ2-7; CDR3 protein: CASIFGSGNLPYNEQYF; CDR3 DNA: TGTGCCAGCATCTTTGGTAGCGGAAACCTACCGTACAATGAGCAGTACTTC
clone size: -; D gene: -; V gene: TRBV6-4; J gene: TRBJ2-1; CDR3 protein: CASSGSKVGVQFF; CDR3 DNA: TGTGCCAGCAGTGGCTCGAAGGTAGGGGTTCAGTTCTTC
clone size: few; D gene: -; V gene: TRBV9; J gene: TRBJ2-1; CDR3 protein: CASSGEAGTYNEQFF; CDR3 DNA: TGTGCCAGCAGCGGGGAGGCCGGAACCTACAATGAGCAGTTCTTC